Listed here is a single T cell receptor beta chain. The record originates from a study of shared clonotypes between healthy human individuals. The input for sorted-subset replicate PCRs was about 0.2 ug DNA, around 27,000 T cell genomes. Authors' processing steps: Because ImmunoSEQ provided only junction sequences with no quality scores, the filtering differed. Generated by immunoSEQ multiplex PCR, the TCRdb table keeps only in-frame clones and is missing some. V, J and clone size reflect that table, while D and trimming were determined from the DNA. The table has about 2.4 million clones, around nine tenths seen once. In germline, CDR1 is MNHEY, CDR2 SVGAGI. This CDR3 region has 13 residues. V shed 2 bases and J shed 6 bases, with 7 bases lying between them. In the CD4+ fraction, cells were divided into CD45RA+ naive and CD45RA-negative memory subsets.

The chain links TRBV6-5 to TRBJ1-4, with a possible D match to TRBD1 (5 bases). The sequencing sample was made of naive CD4+ T cells sorted from blood. Sample subset: CD45RA+ positively selected. This receptor was identified in a man younger than 30 in good health. CDR3 coding DNA: TGTGCCAGCAGTTACAGGGGAGATGAAAAACTGTTTTTT. It yields the protein CASSYRGDEKLFF.